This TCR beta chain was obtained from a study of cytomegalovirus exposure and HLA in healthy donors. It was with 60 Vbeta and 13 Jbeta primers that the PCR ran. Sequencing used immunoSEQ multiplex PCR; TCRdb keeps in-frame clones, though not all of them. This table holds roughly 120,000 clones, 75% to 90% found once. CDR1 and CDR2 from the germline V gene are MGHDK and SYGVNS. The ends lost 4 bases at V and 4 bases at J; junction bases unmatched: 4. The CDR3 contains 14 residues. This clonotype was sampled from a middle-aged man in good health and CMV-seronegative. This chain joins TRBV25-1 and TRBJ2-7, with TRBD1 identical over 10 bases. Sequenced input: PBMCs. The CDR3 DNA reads TGTGCCAGCAGTGCCCTGGACAGGGGGTACGAGCAGTACTTC. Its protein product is CASSALDRGYEQYF.